This is a list of T cell receptor beta chains from one sample in a study of T cell changes during pregnancy in multiple sclerosis. The table came from immunoSEQ multiplex PCR; TCRdb's copy has only in-frame clones and leaves some out. The sample includes roughly 93,000 clones, around 90% seen only once; the top ten take 0.9% to 0.95%. This specimen consisted of peripheral blood, obtained before pregnancy. Receptors were obtained from a female donor with multiple sclerosis, enrolled in a pregnancy study. Each CDR3 is given with its conserved first and last residue. Each record gives: clone size, D gene, V gene, J gene, CDR3 DNA, CDR3 protein. A D gene is named only where the DNA matches it firmly. Size values are once, few and many counts, or a class for expanded clones, and some rows have none.

>-|TRBD1|TRBV11-1|TRBJ1-1
TGTGCCAGCAACAGAGGGACAGGGGAACGGGAAGCTTTCTTT
CASNRGTGEREAFF
>-|TRBD2|TRBV5-1|TRBJ2-5
TGCGCCAGCAGCCAACCACTAGCGGGAGGCCAAGAGACCCAGTACTTC
CASSQPLAGGQETQYF
>-|-|TRBV15|TRBJ2-1
TGTGCCACCAGCAGAGATCATGTGTCAGTATACAATGAGCAGTTCTTC
CATSRDHVSVYNEQFF
>-|-|TRBV27|TRBJ1-5
TGTGCCAGTAGGTCTCAACGGGAAAACTCCCAGCATTTT
CASRSQRENSQHF
>-|TRBD1|TRBV19|TRBJ2-1
TGTGCCAGTAGCACCGGGACAGGAACCGATGAGCAGTTCTTC
CASSTGTGTDEQFF
>once|-|TRBV9|TRBJ1-1
TGTGCCAGCAGCGCGCAGACAGGAAACACTGAAGCTTTCTTT
CASSAQTGNTEAFF
>-|TRBD1|TRBV6-5|TRBJ1-3
TGTGCCAGCAGGGAACAGGGGTCTGGAAACACCATATATTTT
CASREQGSGNTIYF
>-|-|TRBV5-4|TRBJ2-7
TGTGCCAGCAGCTTGGGCCGGAAAGGGGGGGGTTACGAGCAGTACTTC
CASSLGRKGGGYEQYF
>-|TRBD1|TRBV28|TRBJ1-2
TGTGCCAGCAGCAGACAGGGGTTCTATGGCTACACCTTC
CASSRQGFYGYTF
>-|TRBD2|TRBV4-3|TRBJ2-7
TGCGCCAGCAGCCAAGAACTAGCGGGGGGGTTCTCCTACGAGCAGTACTTC
CASSQELAGGFSYEQYF
>-|TRBD2|TRBV4-2|TRBJ2-3
TGTGCCAGCAGCCAAGGCCCCCTAGGGGGACTAGCCTCAGATACGCAGTATTTT
CASSQGPLGGLASDTQYF
>-|-|TRBV29-1|TRBJ2-3
TGCAGCGTTGTGTTTGCGAACCGGGAAACAGATACGCAGTATTTT
CSVVFANRETDTQYF
>-|TRBD1|TRBV5-1|TRBJ2-5
TGCGCCAGCAGCTTGGGGGACAGAGACCAAGAGACCCAGTACTTC
CASSLGDRDQETQYF
>few|-|TRBV19|TRBJ2-1
TGTGCCAGTAGACTTAGGACCGGGGGAGAGTACGAGCAGTTCTTC
CASRLRTGGEYEQFF
>-|-|TRBV10-1|TRBJ2-3
TGCGCCAGCAGTGAGATTACAGCGGGCATTTATACGCAGTATTTT
CASSEITAGIYTQYF
>-|TRBD1|TRBV4-1|TRBJ2-3
TGCGCCAGCAGCCTAGACGACAGGGGAAGGGCAGATACGCAGTATTTT
CASSLDDRGRADTQYF
>-|-|TRBV7-9|TRBJ1-1
TGTGCCAGCAGCTTAGACGGGGGCACTGAAGCTTTCTTT
CASSLDGGTEAFF
>-|-|TRBV4-3|TRBJ1-6
TGCGCCAGCGGACTGGGGGGAATCGGTAATTCACCCCTCCACTTT
CASGLGGIGNSPLHF
>-|-|TRBV5-1|TRBJ2-1
TGCGCCAGCAGTTTCACAGGGTATGAGCAGTTCTTC
CASSFTGYEQFF
>-|-|TRBV5-1|TRBJ2-3
TGCGCCAGCAGCCCTCAAGGGGGGGGCGCAGATACGCAGTATTTT
CASSPQGGGADTQYF
>-|-|TRBV19|TRBJ1-5
TGTGCCATAGGACAGAATCAGCCCCAGCATTTT
CAIGQNQPQHF
>once|TRBD1|TRBV6-5|TRBJ1-2
TGTGCCAGCAGTTACTCGGACAGGGGGCTAGTTGGCTACACCTTC
CASSYSDRGLVGYTF
>-|TRBD1|TRBV6-1|TRBJ1-5
TGTGCCAGCAGTGGGACAGGGAGCCAGCCCCAGCATTTT
CASSGTGSQPQHF
>-|TRBD1|TRBV2|TRBJ1-2
TGTGCCAGCAGTATTAGCCGGGACAGGCGGAAAGGATATGGCTACACCTTC
CASSISRDRRKGYGYTF
>-|TRBD1|TRBV5-1|TRBJ2-1
TGCGCCAGCAGCTTCGAGGGGGCGAGCAATGAGCAGTTCTTC
CASSFEGASNEQFF
>-|TRBD2|TRBV5-1|TRBJ2-1
TGCGCCAGCAGCCAGCTAGCGGGAGTAAACAATGAGCAGTTCTTC
CASSQLAGVNNEQFF
>-|-|TRBV19|TRBJ2-3
TGTGCCAGTAGTATAGGACAGTTGACAGATACGCAGTATTTT
CASSIGQLTDTQYF
>-|-|TRBV7-9|TRBJ2-7
TGTGCCAGCAGCTTAGATAGCGTCTTCTACGAGCAGTACTTC
CASSLDSVFYEQYF
>-|-|TRBV19|TRBJ2-5
TGTGCCACCTCGGGACTTCTCAGAGAGACCCAGTACTTC
CATSGLLRETQYF
>-|-|TRBV21-1|TRBJ2-7
TGTGCCAGCAGCAGTTCCGGAGCGGGAGAGGAGGGCGAGCAGTACTTC
CASSSSGAGEEGEQYF
>-|TRBD1|TRBV6-5|TRBJ1-1
TGTGCCAGCAGGAGGACAGGGTTAGGGCCTGAAGCTTTCTTT
CASRRTGLGPEAFF
>-|-|TRBV4-2|TRBJ1-6
TGTGCCAGCAGCCTACAGGGTCCGAATTCACCCCTCCACTTT
CASSLQGPNSPLHF
>-|TRBD1|TRBV7-9|TRBJ1-1
TGTGCCAGCAGTCGCACAGGGGGCCTGGATGAAGCTTTCTTT
CASSRTGGLDEAFF
>-|-|TRBV15|TRBJ2-5
TGTGCCACCGCGAAACAGGGAAACCAAGAGACCCAGTACTTC
CATAKQGNQETQYF
>-|TRBD1|TRBV14|TRBJ2-7
TGTGCCAGCAGCCAACAACGGGACAGGACCGCCGGGCAGTACTTC
CASSQQRDRTAGQYF
>-|TRBD2|TRBV27|TRBJ2-5
TGTGCCAGCAGCAAGCGGGGGGGCAGGGAGACCCAGTACTTC
CASSKRGGRETQYF
>-|TRBD1|TRBV27|TRBJ1-5
TGTGCCAGCAGGACACAGGGGTATAGCAATCAGCCCCAGCATTTT
CASRTQGYSNQPQHF
>-|TRBD1|TRBV5-1|TRBJ2-5
TGCGCCAGCAGCGTATCCGGGACAGGGGAAGGGGAGACCCAGTACTTC
CASSVSGTGEGETQYF
>-|-|TRBV7-9|TRBJ2-7
TGTGCCAGCAGCTCGGGGGACAGAGCCTACGAGCAGTACTTC
CASSSGDRAYEQYF
>-|-|TRBV9|TRBJ2-7
TGTGCCAGCAGCGTAGAGGGCGGGGCCGCCTACGAGCAGTACTTC
CASSVEGGAAYEQYF
>-|TRBD1|TRBV5-4|TRBJ1-2
TGTGCCAGCAGCTCACCTCAGGGGGTCTCATATGGCTACACCTTC
CASSSPQGVSYGYTF
>-|TRBD2|TRBV5-1|TRBJ2-1
TGCGCCAGCAGCTTGGAGACTAGCGGGGGGATAAGGAATGAGCAGTTCTTC
CASSLETSGGIRNEQFF